This TCR beta chain emerged from a study of shared clonotypes between healthy human individuals. When replicate PCRs were run on unsorted PBMC, they used around 0.3 ug DNA, 25,000 to 35,000 T cell genomes. The table came from immunoSEQ multiplex PCR; TCRdb's copy has only in-frame clones and leaves some out. This table has approximately 480,000 clones, roughly 79% appearing once. The CDR3 contains 14 residues. Germline CDR1 reads MNHEY; CDR2 reads SMNVEV (reference sequence). Trimming cost V 6 bases and J 0 bases, with 11 bases left between them. This clonotype was obtained from a woman aged 40 to 50 in good health. Some clones in this sample may be carry-over from other donors' samples. V gene TRBV27 combines with J gene TRBJ1-1; a possible D gene is TRBD1 (6 bases). Specimen: PBMCs. The CDR3, as DNA: TGTGCCAGCAGCCCTACAGGGATGAACACTGAAGCTTTCTTT. Encoded protein: CASSPTGMNTEAFF.